The 6 T cell receptor beta chains in this list originate from one sample, sequenced in a study of lymphopenia after photon versus proton radiotherapy. Sequencing used immunoSEQ multiplex PCR; TCRdb keeps in-frame clones, though not all of them. Among 75,000 or so clones listed, around 80% were seen once. The input for sequencing was peripheral blood, taken from a patient treated with proton-based radiotherapy. These receptors were collected from a man between 60 and 75 years old with pancreatic cancer.

The J gene is TRBJ2-3, the V gene TRBV9, with 8 bases identical to TRBD1. J was trimmed by 6 bases and V by 0 bases; bases with no gene match: 9. Germline-derived CDR1 and CDR2 are SGDLS and YYNGEE. CDR3 length equals 16 residues. CDR3 coding DNA: TGTGCCAGCAGCGTAGAAAGTCGACAGGGGTCCGATACGCAGTATTTT. This sequence encodes CASSVESRQGSDTQYF.

V usage is TRBV4-1 and J usage is TRBJ2-7; no definite D call. CDR1 and CDR2 from the germline V gene are MGHRA and YSYEKL. The CDR3 sequence is 13 residues long. The ends were cut back, 1 base at V and 3 bases at J, with 7 bases in the middle. The DNA for the CDR3 is TGCGCCAGCAGCCAAGGGGATCTCTACGAGCAGTACTTC. Translated, it gives CASSQGDLYEQYF.

This chain uses TRBV28 with TRBJ2-7; TRBD1 might be the D (5 bases). V lost 2 bases, J lost 5 bases, and 13 bases lay in between. CDR3 length: 14 residues. CDR1 is MDHEN, CDR2 SYDVKM, per germline. For the CDR3, the DNA is TGTGCCAGCAGTTTAAGGGGTGTCTATCACGAGCAGTACTTC. This translates into CASSLRGVYHEQYF.

This clone was counted only a few times. The chain recombines TRBV7-8 with TRBJ1-5; D unresolved. The V gene's germline CDR1 is SGHVS and CDR2 FQNEAQ. This CDR3 comprises 13 residues. V was trimmed by 3 bases and J by 1 base, leaving 4 bases between them. The CDR3 coding sequence is TGTGCCAGCAGCTTGGACAGCAATCAGCCCCAGCATTTT. This gives the protein CASSLDSNQPQHF.

The chain is built from TRBV28 and TRBJ1-1; unclear D gene. Trimming removed 5 bases at V and 0 bases at J, with 10 bases between. The germline V gene encodes CDR1 MDHEN and CDR2 SYDVKM. The CDR3 extends over 14 amino acids. CDR3 nucleotides: TGTGCCAGCAGTCCCGGCAGTATGAACACTGAAGCTTTCTTT. It encodes CASSPGSMNTEAFF.

A few counts support this clone. V is TRBV28 and J is TRBJ2-6; the D gene could be TRBD1 or TRBD2 (5 bases each). Germline V gene data show CDR1 as MDHEN and CDR2 as SYDVKM. The CDR3 is 17 amino acids. With 5 bases removed from V and 1 base from J, the gap between germline ends came to 15 bases. This CDR3 reads CASSLSGTLSGANVLTF. The CDR3 DNA follows: TGTGCCAGCAGTCTCTCCGGGACCTTATCTGGGGCCAACGTCCTGACTTTC.